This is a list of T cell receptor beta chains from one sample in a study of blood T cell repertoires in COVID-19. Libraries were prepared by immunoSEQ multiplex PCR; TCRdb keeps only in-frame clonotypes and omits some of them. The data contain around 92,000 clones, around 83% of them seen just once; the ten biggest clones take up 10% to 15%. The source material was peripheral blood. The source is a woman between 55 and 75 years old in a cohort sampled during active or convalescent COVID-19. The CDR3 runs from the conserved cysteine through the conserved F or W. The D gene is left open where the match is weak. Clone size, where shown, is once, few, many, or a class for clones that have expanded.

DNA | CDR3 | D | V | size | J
TGTGCCAGCAGCTTAATGGCCCAGGGCACTGAAGCTTTCTTT | CASSLMAQGTEAFF | NA | TRBV7-3 | once | TRBJ1-1
TGTGCCAGCAGGGGCCTACAAGACAGTGTGAACACTGAAGCTTTCTTT | CASRGLQDSVNTEAFF | NA | TRBV2 | NA | TRBJ1-1
TGCGCCAGTGTTCAGGGATCAGGGATGAACACTGAAGCTTTCTTT | CASVQGSGMNTEAFF | NA | TRBV5-1 | NA | TRBJ1-1
TGTGCCATCAGTGAGTCACGGGGGGAACCAGGGCAGCCCCAGCATTTT | CAISESRGEPGQPQHF | NA | TRBV10-3 | NA | TRBJ1-5
TGCGCCAGCAAAAGGGAGCCCACAGGGGGTAGGGTTGAGCAGTTCTTC | CASKREPTGGRVEQFF | TRBD1 | TRBV4-1 | once | TRBJ2-1
TGCAGCTCAGAGGGCGACTATGGCTACACCTTC | CSSEGDYGYTF | NA | TRBV29-1 | NA | TRBJ1-2
TGTGCCAGCAGCTTACAGGGCACTGAAGCTTTCTTT | CASSLQGTEAFF | NA | TRBV5-6 | once | TRBJ1-1
TGCAGCGGGGTCAGGGACAACACCTACGAGCAGTACTTC | CSGVRDNTYEQYF | NA | TRBV29-1 | NA | TRBJ2-7
TGTGCCTGGAACAGGGGGCAGGTGAGGGGCTACACCTTC | CAWNRGQVRGYTF | TRBD1 | TRBV30 | NA | TRBJ1-2
TGTGCCAGCAGCCAAGCCCACTCCAGGGTCTGGGGCTATGGCTACACCTTC | CASSQAHSRVWGYGYTF | NA | TRBV14 | NA | TRBJ1-2
TGTGCCAGCAGCGTAGCTGAGCGGGGGACAGATACGCAGTATTTT | CASSVAERGTDTQYF | TRBD2 | TRBV9 | NA | TRBJ2-3
TGTGCCAGCAGCCCCCACGGAGCAGGGGGCGAGGGCTATGGCTACACCTTC | CASSPHGAGGEGYGYTF | TRBD1 | TRBV4-2 | NA | TRBJ1-2
TGTGCCCAGGGGGAAGGGATAGGGACTGAAGCTTTCTTT | CAQGEGIGTEAFF | TRBD1 | TRBV5-4 | NA | TRBJ1-1
TGTGCCAGCAGCCCCGGAAGGGGTAACTATGGCTACACCTTC | CASSPGRGNYGYTF | NA | TRBV5-4 | NA | TRBJ1-2
TGTGCCAGCAGTTTTTTCGCCCGGACAGGCCCGAACACCGGGGAGCTGTTTTTT | CASSFFARTGPNTGELFF | TRBD1 | TRBV27 | NA | TRBJ2-2
TGTGCCATCAGTGCAGTGGCGGGGAACACTGAAGCTTTCTTT | CAISAVAGNTEAFF | NA | TRBV10-3 | NA | TRBJ1-1
TGTGCCAGCAGTTTGGGCAGGGTAGGCAATCAGCCCCAGCATTTT | CASSLGRVGNQPQHF | NA | TRBV27 | NA | TRBJ1-5
TGTGCCAGTAGTTCCTGGACTAGCGGGAACAATGAGCAGTTCTTC | CASSSWTSGNNEQFF | TRBD2 | TRBV19 | NA | TRBJ2-1
TGTGCCAGCAGCGTAGACGCGGGAGGAAGCACAGATACGCAGTATTTT | CASSVDAGGSTDTQYF | TRBD2 | TRBV9 | NA | TRBJ2-3
TGTGCCAGCAGCCCCACAGCGGGGGGTAGGTACACCGGGGAGCTGTTTTTT | CASSPTAGGRYTGELFF | TRBD2 | TRBV5-4 | NA | TRBJ2-2
TGTGCCAGCAAGAGCGGGGGGGACAATGAGCAGTTCTTC | CASKSGGDNEQFF | TRBD2 | TRBV28 | NA | TRBJ2-1
TGTGCCAGTAGAAGCAAGAACACTGAAGCTTTCTTT | CASRSKNTEAFF | NA | TRBV19 | few | TRBJ1-1
TGCGCCAGCAGACAGGTCCTATCGGGAGGGATCTTCGCCTACGAGCAGTACTTC | CASRQVLSGGIFAYEQYF | TRBD2 | TRBV5-1 | NA | TRBJ2-7
TGTGCCAGCGCCAACGGGGGATCGAACACTGAAGCTTTCTTT | CASANGGSNTEAFF | NA | TRBV18 | NA | TRBJ1-1
TGCGCCAGCAGCTTGGTCGGACTAGCGAGAGTCAATGAGCAGTTCTTC | CASSLVGLARVNEQFF | TRBD2 | TRBV5-1 | once | TRBJ2-1
TGTGCCAGCAGCCCGACAGGGGGCTTCGATCAGCCCCAGCATTTT | CASSPTGGFDQPQHF | TRBD1 | TRBV9 | NA | TRBJ1-5
TGTGCCAGCAGTGACCTAGACAGAGCCAATGGCTACACCTTC | CASSDLDRANGYTF | NA | TRBV27 | NA | TRBJ1-2
TGTGCCAGCAGCTCTTACAGGGGCTCCTACAATGAGCAGTTCTTC | CASSSYRGSYNEQFF | TRBD1 | TRBV11-2 | NA | TRBJ2-1
TGTGCCAGCAGCCCTCGGACTAGCGGGGGAGTAGATACGCAGTATTTT | CASSPRTSGGVDTQYF | TRBD2 | TRBV9 | NA | TRBJ2-3
TGTGCCAGCAGCCTCAGTGGACGGGGAGCCCGCACAGATACGCAGTATTTT | CASSLSGRGARTDTQYF | NA | TRBV5-4 | NA | TRBJ2-3
TGTGCCAGCAGGGGCGGGGGGGGCACCTACGAGCAGTACTTC | CASRGGGGTYEQYF | TRBD2 | TRBV6-5 | NA | TRBJ2-7
TGTGCCAGCAGTCAGGACCAGGGAGAAAAACTGTTTTTT | CASSQDQGEKLFF | NA | TRBV6-5 | NA | TRBJ1-4
TGTGCCAGCAGCTTAGCGCGAGGAGCGGGGGAATCCTACGAGCAGTACTTC | CASSLARGAGESYEQYF | TRBD2 | TRBV7-8 | NA | TRBJ2-7
TGTGCCAGCAGCCAGATAGCGGGGGGGCTGGTTGAGCAGTTCTTC | CASSQIAGGLVEQFF | TRBD2 | TRBV5-5 | NA | TRBJ2-1
TGTGCCAGCAGTAACAGGGGGGGGGAGGAAGCTTTCTTT | CASSNRGGEEAFF | TRBD1 | TRBV12-3/TRBV12-4 | NA | TRBJ1-1
TGTGCCAGCAGGAGACAGGGGGGTGGGGGCTATGGCTACACCTTC | CASRRQGGGGYGYTF | TRBD1 | TRBV6-5 | NA | TRBJ1-2
TGTGCCAGCAGCCTAGGACTCCTCAATGAGCAGTTCTTC | CASSLGLLNEQFF | NA | TRBV7-3 | NA | TRBJ2-1
TGTGCCAGCAGGGATAGCGAGGAGCAGTTCTTC | CASRDSEEQFF | NA | TRBV7-8 | NA | TRBJ2-1
TGTGCCAGCAGCCAAGCTCTACTAGGCGCCGGGGAGCTGTTTTTT | CASSQALLGAGELFF | NA | TRBV3-1/TRBV3-2 | NA | TRBJ2-2
TGTGCCAGCAGCCGGCAGGGGTACACGGGACAGGGGACTTCACCCCTCCACTTT | CASSRQGYTGQGTSPLHF | TRBD1 | TRBV3-1/TRBV3-2 | once | TRBJ1-6
TGTGCCAGCAGTACCGGGACAGGGCGGGGCTACGAGCAGTACTTC | CASSTGTGRGYEQYF | TRBD1 | TRBV28 | NA | TRBJ2-7